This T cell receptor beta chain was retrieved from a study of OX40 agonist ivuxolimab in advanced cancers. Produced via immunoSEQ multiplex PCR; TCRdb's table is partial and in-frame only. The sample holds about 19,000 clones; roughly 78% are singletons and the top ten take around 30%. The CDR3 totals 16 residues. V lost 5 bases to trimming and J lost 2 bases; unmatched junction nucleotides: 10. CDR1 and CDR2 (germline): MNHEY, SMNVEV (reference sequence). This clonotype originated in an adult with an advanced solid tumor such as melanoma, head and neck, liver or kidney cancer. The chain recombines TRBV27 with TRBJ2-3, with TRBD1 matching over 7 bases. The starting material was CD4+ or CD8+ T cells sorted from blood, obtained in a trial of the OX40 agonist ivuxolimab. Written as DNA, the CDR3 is TGTGCCAGCAGTAGCGACCGGACAGGAAACACAGATACGCAGTATTTT. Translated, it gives CASSSDRTGNTDTQYF.